A selection of T cell receptor beta chains follows, all from one sample in a study of siplizumab effects on memory and regulatory T cells. Clones were read by immunoSEQ multiplex PCR, and TCRdb kept only the in-frame ones, dropping some. The table has 100,000 or so clones, 91% seen once. The sample comprised CD4+ T cells sorted from blood. These receptors originate from a human donor in good health. Some clones in this sample may be carry-over from other donors' samples. Each CDR3 is given without its conserved first and last residue.

j_gene	v_gene	CDR3aa
TRBJ2-3	TRBV10-1	ASSSGQGADTQY
TRBJ2-1	TRBV4-1	ASSQELVGVDEQF
TRBJ2-1	TRBV7-6	ASRSPAEGNEQF
TRBJ2-7	TRBV5-1	ASSSSPAATYEQY
TRBJ2-7	TRBV9	ASSPNVQY
TRBJ1-2	TRBV19	ASRKGSGYT
TRBJ1-5	TRBV7-2	ASSLDSRQPQH
TRBJ2-1	TRBV5-1	ASSFQGVGGNEQF
TRBJ2-7	TRBV30	AWSGWREVGEQY
TRBJ2-5	TRBV18	ASSPQETQY
TRBJ1-5	TRBV19	ASTLGGLNQPQH
TRBJ1-4	TRBV2	ASKRVSEKLF
TRBJ2-1	TRBV11-1	ASSSFNEQF
TRBJ1-2	TRBV29-1	SVVSWAAGAGYT
TRBJ2-7	TRBV6-6	ASSYSGQGAYEQY
TRBJ2-7	TRBV21-1	ASSSPWRGTSGRAFHEQY
TRBJ1-4	TRBV7-9	ASSLAWADEKLF
TRBJ1-3	TRBV11-3	ASSAGQGNTIY
TRBJ1-1	TRBV2	ALDRTGNTEAF
TRBJ1-5	TRBV10-3	AIQGTDYQPQH
TRBJ2-7	TRBV18	ASSPQAYEQY
TRBJ1-5	TRBV2	ASRRGEQGYQPQH
TRBJ2-1	TRBV12-5	ASGPESRTSQF
TRBJ2-1	TRBV5-1	ASSYLKTGGYGNEQF
TRBJ2-1	TRBV28	ASSPTSGRLPEQF
TRBJ2-5	TRBV19	ASSIVRDRGRETQY
TRBJ2-2	TRBV2	ASSGTSGRLTGELF
TRBJ1-5	TRBV19	ASSNRDTGPQPQH
TRBJ2-7	TRBV2	ASSGVFPYEQY
TRBJ1-2	TRBV29-1	SAPGMGARGYT
TRBJ1-3	TRBV6-1	ASRGYSGNTIY
TRBJ2-1	TRBV4-2	ASSQGVVYEQF
TRBJ1-1	TRBV4-1	ASSHPGGGAGTEAF
TRBJ1-1	TRBV11-2	ASSLFRLAGFRGATEAF
TRBJ2-2	TRBV14	ASSQGTGVFGELF
TRBJ2-1	TRBV18	ASSPVLSGTPNPNEQF
TRBJ1-5	TRBV11-2	ASSLGSSSNQPQH
TRBJ2-1	TRBV2	ASSPPGQGDNEQF
TRBJ1-2	TRBV29-1	SVAGAEANYGYT
TRBJ2-1	TRBV7-3	ASSFTIGNEQF
TRBJ2-7	TRBV6-6	ASSYPARRGAYEQY
TRBJ2-3	TRBV27	ASRGGSFTDTQY
TRBJ1-2	TRBV5-1	ASSLGMTGSANYGYT
TRBJ2-1	TRBV2	ASSGDRGLV
TRBJ2-3	TRBV27	ASSGLGLAGGPGTDTQY
TRBJ2-7	TRBV7-4	ASSLKRTSYEQY
TRBJ1-1	TRBV6-6	ASSYAGPNTEAF
TRBJ2-7	TRBV28	ASSYRGGEQY